This record looks at one T cell receptor beta chain sequence and its context. The data originate from a study of blood T cell repertoires in COVID-19. In the original processing: Nucleated cell number was recorded as an estimate derived from reference gene primer amplification. The data were produced by immunoSEQ multiplex PCR, yet TCRdb's version contains in-frame clones alone and is incomplete. V and J calls and clone size are given by that table; D and trimming were obtained from the DNA. The sample yields approximately 210,000 clones, around 88% seen once. The germline V and J ends were trimmed by 3 bases and 8 bases, with 19 bases remaining between them. Per the germline V gene, CDR1 is MDHEN and CDR2 is SYDVKM. CDR3 size: 15 residues.

V usage is TRBV28 and J usage is TRBJ1-1; no definite D call. Sequencing used peripheral blood. The sequence came from a man between 18 and 29 years old with active or convalescent COVID-19. The CDR3 DNA is TGTGCCAGCAGTTTTGAGTCGCAAGGGAGGGTAGAAGCTTTCTTT. This translates into CASSFESQGRVEAFF. Full variable domain (missing parts from reference TRBV28 and TRBJ1-1): DVKVTQSSRYLVKRTGEKVFLECVQDMDHENMFWYRQDPGLGLRLIYFSYDVKMKEKGDIPEGYSVSREKKERFSLILESASTNQTSMYLCASSFESQGRVEAFFGQGTRLTVV.